Shown below are 16 T cell receptor beta chains from a single sample sequenced in a study of cytomegalovirus exposure and HLA in healthy donors. The PCR employed 60 Vbeta primers together with 13 Jbeta primers. Libraries were prepared by immunoSEQ multiplex PCR; TCRdb keeps only in-frame clonotypes and omits some of them. The sample records roughly 190,000 clones, around 87% being singletons. The sequencing sample was made of PBMCs. The receptors originated from a man aged 25 to 40 in good health and CMV-seronegative.

The chain links TRBV7-9 to TRBJ2-1, with no clear D. Germline V gene lookup returns CDR1 SEHNR and CDR2 FQNEAQ (reference sequence). Trimming pared 11 bases from V and 0 bases from J, leaving 11 bases between. This CDR3 has 13 amino acids. CDR3 bases: TGTGCCGTCACGAGTACCTCCTACAATGAGCAGTTCTTC. It is translated as CAVTSTSYNEQFF.

V gene TRBV6-5 combines with J gene TRBJ2-1, with D perhaps matching TRBD2 (5 bases). From germline, CDR1 is MNHEY and CDR2 SVGAGI. The V end lost 2 bases, the J end lost 6 bases, and 5 bases lay between the germline ends. The CDR3 runs to 12 residues. CDR3 protein: CASSYGGNEQFF. The CDR3, as DNA: TGTGCCAGCAGTTACGGAGGCAATGAGCAGTTCTTC.

CDR3 loop: CASSQAVSSGRHNEQFF. The CDR3 DNA sequence: TGCGCCAGCAGCCAAGCGGTGTCTAGCGGGAGGCACAATGAGCAGTTCTTC. The J gene is TRBJ2-1, the V gene TRBV4-1, with 11 bases aligning to TRBD2. Germline assignment: CDR1 MGHRA and CDR2 YSYEKL. V shed 1 base, J shed 5 bases, and the junction held 7 bases outside the gene matches. The CDR3 totals 17 residues.

The rearrangement links TRBV6-5 to TRBJ2-2; unclear D gene. Germline V gene lookup returns CDR1 MNHEY and CDR2 SVGAGI. V lost 5 bases and J 8 bases, leaving 15 bases between the germline ends. The CDR3 has 14 amino acids. The CDR3 loop is CASSGNALVGELFF. The CDR3 DNA sequence: TGTGCCAGCAGTGGAAATGCGCTAGTTGGGGAGCTGTTTTTT.

The rearrangement links TRBV18 to TRBJ1-6; TRBD1 aligns across 8 bases. CDR3 size: 16 residues. Germline V gives CDR1 KGHSH, CDR2 LQKENI. V shed 5 bases and J 3 bases; nucleotides not matched to a gene: 6. Here the CDR3 DNA reads TGTGCCAGCTCAGACGACAGGGGCATCTATAATTCACCCCTCCACTTT. Its translation: CASSDDRGIYNSPLHF. Complete variable domain (other parts from reference TRBV18 and TRBJ1-6): NAGVMQNPRHLVRRRGQEARLRCSPMKGHSHVYWYRQLPEEGLKFMVYLQKENIIDESGMPKERFSAEFPKEGPSILRIQQVVRGDSAAYFCASSDDRGIYNSPLHFGNGTRLTVT.

The genes are TRBV6-1 and TRBJ2-7, with D possibly matching TRBD1 (6 bases). V was cut by 7 bases and J by 2 bases, with 12 bases left in between. CDR1 and CDR2 (germline): MNHNS, SASEGT. The CDR3 has 13 residues. CDR3 protein: CASMGTPAYEQYF. As DNA, the CDR3 is TGTGCCAGCATGGGGACACCAGCCTACGAGCAGTACTTC.

As to this clone: The missing conserved phenylalanine or tryptophan at the end of this CDR3 makes a read error likely. This chain joins TRBV6-5 and TRBJ1-2; tentatively, D is TRBD1 (6 bases). The V end was cut by 4 bases, the J end by 8 bases, with 20 bases between. Germline-derived CDR1 and CDR2 are MNHEY and SVGAGI. This CDR3 has 15 residues. This CDR3 is CASSSGRTDPMGYTL. The CDR3 nucleotides read TGTGCCAGCAGTTCCGGTCGGACAGATCCGATGGGCTACACCCTC.

This chain connects TRBV21-1 to TRBJ1-1. TRBV21-1 is a recognized pseudogene. The CDR3 loop spans 12 amino acids. CDR3 amino acids: CASSKGVSKAFF. CDR3 coding DNA: TGTGCCAGCAGCAAAGGAGTTTCGAAAGCTTTCTTT.

The chain combines TRBV6-6 with TRBJ2-7, with 7 bases that match TRBD2. From germline, CDR1 is MNHNY and CDR2 SVGAGI (reference sequence). The CDR3 is 12 residues long. Trimming at V came to 6 bases and at J to 5 bases, leaving 4 bases not matched to a gene. As DNA, the CDR3 is TGTGCCAGCAGCCTAGCGGTCGACGAGCAGTACTTC. Its protein product is CASSLAVDEQYF.

Remarks on this clone: A junction boundary mismatches the germline segment, possibly from a read error. This sequence joins TRBV29-1 and TRBJ2-6; 7 bases are shared with TRBD1. In germline, CDR1 is SQVTM, CDR2 ANQGSEA. The CDR3 extends over 17 amino acids. CDR3 in DNA: TGCAGCGTTGCCCCCAGACAGGGTTCCTCTGGGGCCAACGGCCTGACTTTC. It specifies CSVAPRQGSSGANGLTF.

The chain employs TRBV2 and TRBJ1-2; possibly TRBD1 for D (5 bases). V was cut by 7 bases and J by 2 bases, with 23 bases left in between. Germline V gene lookup returns CDR1 SNHLY and CDR2 FYNNEI. CDR3 length: 17 amino acids. CDR3 nucleotides: TGTGCCAGCAAAGAGACAGCCGGCCCATTATTCAACTATGGCTACACCTTC. Protein sequence: CASKETAGPLFNYGYTF.

This chain links TRBV9 with TRBJ1-2, with D tentatively TRBD1 (5 bases). Looked up from germline, CDR1 is SGDLS and CDR2 is YYNGEE. The V end was cut by 9 bases, the J end by 4 bases, with 10 bases between. The CDR3 length is 11 residues. CDR3 sequence (DNA): TGTGCCACCGGACACCGCTATGGCTACACCTTC. Translating it yields CATGHRYGYTF.

This clone was seen just once. This chain links TRBV19 with TRBJ1-6, with 7 bases lining up with TRBD1. Germline trimming cut 8 bases from V and 11 bases from J; bases unmatched to any gene: 15. The CDR3 length is 15 residues. Germline V gives CDR1 LNHDA, CDR2 SQIVND (reference sequence). CDR3 sequence (DNA): TGTGCCAGTTATCCAGAGGGGGCAGGAAGGCCACCCCTCCACTTT. It codes for CASYPEGAGRPPLHF.

V is TRBV4-3 and J is TRBJ1-6; D may be TRBD1 (5 bases). The CDR3 contains 17 residues. CDR1 is LGHNA and CDR2 is YSLEER in the germline V gene. V was pared by 0 bases and J by 10 bases, with 19 bases between. The CDR3 protein is CASSQDAVKGLRSPLHF. The CDR3 DNA reads as TGCGCCAGCAGCCAAGATGCAGTTAAGGGACTACGGTCACCCCTCCACTTT.

The rearrangement links TRBV30 to TRBJ1-1; TRBD1 might be the D (5 bases). The CDR3 runs to 14 residues. V gave up 0 bases and J gave up 1 base, with 9 bases separating them. Germline V lookup: CDR1 GTSNPN, CDR2 SVGIG (reference sequence). DNA of the CDR3: TGTGCCTGGAGTGTTGGGACTGGGAACACTGAAGCTTTCTTT. It is translated as CAWSVGTGNTEAFF.

The chain uses TRBV9 and TRBJ2-5; TRBD2 matches 14 bases. The CDR3 runs 17 residues. V gave up 0 bases and J gave up 5 bases; unmatched junction bases: 6. The germline V gene encodes CDR1 SGDLS and CDR2 YYNGEE. CDR3 loop: CASSVGTSGGPGETQYF. In nucleotides, the CDR3 is TGTGCCAGCAGCGTAGGGACTAGCGGGGGGCCGGGGGAGACCCAGTACTTC.